Below, 11 T cell receptor beta chains from the same sample are listed, as sequenced in a study of long-term antiretroviral therapy in people with HIV. Sequencing used immunoSEQ v3.0 at survey level. The data were produced by immunoSEQ multiplex PCR, yet TCRdb's version contains in-frame clones alone and is incomplete. The table records approximately 24,000 clones, roughly 79% of them present only once. The sequencing used unsorted PBMCs, collected 2.1 years after starting antiretroviral therapy. These receptors all come from a man in his thirties or forties with HIV.

The chain carries TRBV19 and TRBJ2-2; D is possibly TRBD1 (6 bases). CDR3 length: 17 residues. V lost 3 bases to trimming and J lost 0 bases, with 14 bases between them. Germline CDR1 and CDR2: LNHDA and SQIVND (reference sequence). As DNA, the CDR3 is TGTGCCAGTAGTATCCCGGGACACCTCACGAACACCGGGGAGCTGTTTTTT. Translated: CASSIPGHLTNTGELFF.

This chain uses TRBV5-1 with TRBJ2-2; D unresolved. CDR1 is SGHRS and CDR2 is YFSETQ in the germline V gene. The ends were cut back, 1 base at V and 4 bases at J, with 8 bases in the middle. The length of the CDR3 is 14 residues. For the CDR3, the DNA is TGCGCCAGCAGCTTGAATACTTTCACCGGGGAGCTGTTTTTT. It translates to CASSLNTFTGELFF.

This clone rates as medium-sized. The chain carries TRBV27 and TRBJ2-7; the match to TRBD1 covers 11 bases. The CDR3 is 13 amino acids. J was trimmed by 3 bases and V by 8 bases; bases with no gene match: 3. Germline lookup yields CDR1 MNHEY and CDR2 SMNVEV (reference sequence). This CDR3 is CASWDRGSYEQYF. The CDR3 DNA reads TGTGCCAGCTGGGACAGGGGGAGCTACGAGCAGTACTTC.

The chain couples TRBV4-1 to TRBJ2-3; D remains ambiguous. V lost 0 bases to trimming and J lost 3 bases, with 13 bases between them. Germline CDR1 MGHRA, CDR2 YSYEKL. The CDR3 runs to 16 residues. CDR3 protein: CASSQEPVPNTDTQYF. Written as DNA, the CDR3 is TGCGCCAGCAGCCAAGAGCCCGTGCCGAATACAGATACGCAGTATTTT.

In its sample, this clone was seen once. The chain carries TRBV6-5 and TRBJ1-1; TRBD1 might be the D (5 bases). Trimming shortened V by 0 bases and J by 1 base, and 6 bases separated the two germline ends. The CDR3 spans 14 residues. CDR1 and CDR2 (germline): MNHEY, SVGAGI. The CDR3 DNA follows: TGTGCCAGCAGTTACTCTGGGGGGAACACTGAAGCTTTCTTT. This translates into CASSYSGGNTEAFF.

J is TRBJ2-6 and V is TRBV2; 11 bases match TRBD1. This CDR3 is built from 21 residues. Unmatched junction bases numbered 17, after V lost 7 bases and J lost 0 bases. Per the germline V gene, CDR1 is SNHLY and CDR2 is FYNNEI. DNA of the CDR3: TGTGCCAGCAATAGCAGGACAGGGGGCTACTCCGCGAGCTCTGGGGCCAACGTCCTGACTTTC. It yields the protein CASNSRTGGYSASSGANVLTF.

The rearrangement joins TRBV28 to TRBJ2-7; 9 positions match TRBD1. CDR3 length: 16 residues. Trimming at V came to 6 bases and at J to 2 bases, leaving 11 bases not matched to a gene. Germline CDR1 reads MDHEN; CDR2 reads SYDVKM. CDR3 sequence (DNA): TGTGCCAGCAGGTTAAATTCGGACAGGGGTACCTACGAGCAGTACTTC. Protein: CASRLNSDRGTYEQYF.

This clone was counted once. This rearrangement joins TRBV7-2 to TRBJ2-1, with 14 bases matching TRBD2. This CDR3 contains 18 residues. The V segment lost 4 bases and the J segment 2 bases; nucleotides outside the gene matches: 7. Per the germline V gene, CDR1 is SGHTA and CDR2 is FQGNSA. The CDR3 region is CASSSGLAGGSTYNEQFF. Here the CDR3 DNA reads TGTGCCAGCAGCTCTGGACTAGCGGGGGGCTCTACCTACAATGAGCAGTTCTTC. The variable domain in full, with the rest retrieved from reference TRBV7-2 and TRBJ2-1, is GAGVSQSPSNKVTEKGKDVELRCDPISGHTALYWYRQSLGQGLEFLIYFQGNSAPDKSGLPSDRFSAERTGGSVSTLTIQRTQQEDSAVYLCASSSGLAGGSTYNEQFFGPGTRLTVL.

This clone was counted between two and nine times. The rearrangement uses TRBV28 and TRBJ1-6; 9 bases align to TRBD1. CDR1 and CDR2 (germline): MDHEN, SYDVKM. CDR3 length: 15 amino acids. The V segment lost 8 bases and the J segment 13 bases; nucleotides outside the gene matches: 15. CDR3 in DNA: TGTGCCAGCGCCAAACCCGGGACAGGGATGCCTCCCCTCCACTTT. Amino acids: CASAKPGTGMPPLHF.

J is TRBJ1-1 and V is TRBV5-1, with D perhaps TRBD1 (6 bases). The V gene's germline CDR1 is SGHRS and CDR2 YFSETQ. There are 13 residues in the CDR3. Between the trimmed V and J ends, which lost 1 base and 7 bases, there was a span of 11 bases. CDR3 coding DNA: TGCGCCAGCAGCTTGCGGGGGGCGGTTGAAGCTTTCTTT. It yields the protein CASSLRGAVEAFF.

The chain uses TRBV27 and TRBJ1-1; TRBD1 is a possible D gene (5 bases). The V end lost 2 bases, the J end lost 8 bases, and 15 bases lay between the germline ends. The CDR3 has 14 amino acids. Per the germline V gene, CDR1 is MNHEY and CDR2 is SMNVEV (reference sequence). CDR3 DNA: TGTGCCAGCAGTTTAAGAGGGGCAGGACCCGAAGCTTTCTTT. This sequence encodes CASSLRGAGPEAFF.